Below, one T cell receptor beta chain is given with its context. The sample belongs to a study of cytomegalovirus exposure and HLA in healthy donors. CDR3 length equals 14 residues. Germline CDR1 and CDR2: SGDLS and YYNGEE. Deletions cut 4 bases from V and 3 bases from J, with 11 bases between. The assay was immunoSEQ multiplex PCR, and TCRdb's table has in-frame clones only and misses some. Of 200,000 to 250,000 clones in the sample, roughly 88% were seen once. V is TRBV9 and J is TRBJ2-1; D is possibly TRBD2 (6 bases). Sequenced material: PBMCs. The origin of this receptor is a woman aged 25 to 39 in good health and CMV-seropositive. The CDR3 loop is CASSSLDYYNEQFF. CDR3 bases: TGTGCCAGCAGCTCCTTGGACTACTACAATGAGCAGTTCTTC.